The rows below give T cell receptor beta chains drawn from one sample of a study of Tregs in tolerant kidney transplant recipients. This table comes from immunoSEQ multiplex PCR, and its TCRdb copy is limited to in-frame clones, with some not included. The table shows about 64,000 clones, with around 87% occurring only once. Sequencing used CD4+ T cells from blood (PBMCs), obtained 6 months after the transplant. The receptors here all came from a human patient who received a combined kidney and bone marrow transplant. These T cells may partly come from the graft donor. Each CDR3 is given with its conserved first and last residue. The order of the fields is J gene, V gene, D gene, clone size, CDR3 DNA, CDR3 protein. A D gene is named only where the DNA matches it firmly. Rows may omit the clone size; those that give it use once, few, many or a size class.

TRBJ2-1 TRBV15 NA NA TGTGCCACCAGCAGAGGGGTCCCACAGAGCTCCTACAATGAGCAGTTCTTC CATSRGVPQSSYNEQFF
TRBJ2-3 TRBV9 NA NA TGTGCCAGCAGCGTAGTGGCCGGGTCTGGCACAGATACGCAGTATTTT CASSVVAGSGTDTQYF
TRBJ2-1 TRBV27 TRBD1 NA TGTGCCAGCAGACGGGACAGGACCTACAATGAGCAGTTCTTC CASRRDRTYNEQFF
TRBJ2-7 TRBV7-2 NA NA TGTGCCAGCAGCTTAGGTCTGTGGGGGGACCAGTACGAGCAGTACTTC CASSLGLWGDQYEQYF
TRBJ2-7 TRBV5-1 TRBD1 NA TGCGCCAGCCGGACAGGGGGCATCTTCTCCTACGAGCAGTACTTC CASRTGGIFSYEQYF
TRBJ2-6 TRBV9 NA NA TGTGCCAGCAGCGACGCAGGGGCTGGGGCCAACGTCCTGACTTTC CASSDAGAGANVLTF
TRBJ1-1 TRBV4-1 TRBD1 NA TGCGCCAGCAGCCAAGTCGGGAGTAACAGGGGGCGCGGGAACACTGAAGCTTTCTTT CASSQVGSNRGRGNTEAFF
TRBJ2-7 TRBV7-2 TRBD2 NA TGTGCCAGCAGCTTAGGCGGACTAGGTACTGGCTTGGAGCAGTACTTC CASSLGGLGTGLEQYF
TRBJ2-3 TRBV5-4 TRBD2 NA TGTGCCAGCAGCTCAATAGCGGGGGGGATCACAGATACGCAGTATTTT CASSSIAGGITDTQYF
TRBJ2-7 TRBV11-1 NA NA TGTGCCAGCAGCTCCGAGAGGGCCCACTACGAGCAGTACTTC CASSSERAHYEQYF
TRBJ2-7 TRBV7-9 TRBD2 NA TGTGCCAGCAGCTTAGGACTAGCGGCCTTGGAGCAGTACTTC CASSLGLAALEQYF
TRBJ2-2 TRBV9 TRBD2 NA TGTGCCAGCAGCGTAGTATTAGCGGGAGACACCGGGGAGCTGTTTTTT CASSVVLAGDTGELFF
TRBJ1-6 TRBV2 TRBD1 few TGTGCCAGCAGGGACAGGGGAGATTCACCCCTCCACTTT CASRDRGDSPLHF
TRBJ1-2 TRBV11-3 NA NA TGTGCCGCCCAGGCAGGCCTCATAAGGTATGGCTACACCTTC CAAQAGLIRYGYTF
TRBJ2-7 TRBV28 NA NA TGTGCCAGTCAGCTCAGGGTTGGCGAGCAGTACTTC CASQLRVGEQYF
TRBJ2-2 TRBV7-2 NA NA TGTGCCAGCAGTTTCCAGGGCCTCGTCACCGGGGAGCTGTTTTTT CASSFQGLVTGELFF
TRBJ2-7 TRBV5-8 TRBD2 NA TGTGCCAGCAGTAATATAGCGGGAGTTGGCGAGCAGTACTTC CASSNIAGVGEQYF
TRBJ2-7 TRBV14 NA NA TGTGCCAGCAGCCAGTATGTCAGGGACACCGAGCAGTACTTC CASSQYVRDTEQYF
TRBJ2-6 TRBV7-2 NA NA TGTGCCAGCAGACCGACTGTTACTGGGGCCAACGTCCTGACTTTC CASRPTVTGANVLTF
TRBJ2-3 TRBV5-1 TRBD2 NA TGCGCCAGCAGCTCTAGCGGAAAAGTCACAGATACGCAGTATTTT CASSSSGKVTDTQYF
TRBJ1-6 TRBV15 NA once TGTGCCACCAGCAGAGGAGGCAACTATAATTCCCCCCTCCACTTT CATSRGGNYNSPLHF
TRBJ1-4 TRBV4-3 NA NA TGCGCCAGCAGCCAACTTGTTAAAACAGGAACCCATGAAAAACTGTTTTTT CASSQLVKTGTHEKLFF
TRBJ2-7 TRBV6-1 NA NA TGTGCCAGCAGTGAAGCGCTGAGGTTAACCTACGAGCAGTACTTC CASSEALRLTYEQYF
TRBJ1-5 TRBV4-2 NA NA TGTGCCAGCAGCCAAGACGACAGATCACCCAATTATAGCAATCAGCCCCAGCATTTT CASSQDDRSPNYSNQPQHF
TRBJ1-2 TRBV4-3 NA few TGCGCCAGCAGCCAAGATATATGGACAGGCTACACCTTC CASSQDIWTGYTF
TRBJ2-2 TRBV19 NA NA TGTGCCAGTAGTATAGTGAGTAGCACCGGGGAGCTGTTTTTT CASSIVSSTGELFF
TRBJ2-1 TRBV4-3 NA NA TGCGCCAGCAGTTTCCGACAGGAGCAGTTCTTC CASSFRQEQFF
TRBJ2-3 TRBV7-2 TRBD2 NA TGTGCCAGCAACTTAGCGGGAGGGCCGGGAGATACGCAGTATTTT CASNLAGGPGDTQYF
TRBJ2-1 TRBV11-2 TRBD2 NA TGTGCCAGCGGAAGTACGGGGGGACTCTACAATGAGCAGTTCTTC CASGSTGGLYNEQFF
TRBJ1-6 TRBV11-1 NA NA TGTGCCAGCAGCTTGGGGAGAAATTCACCCCTCCACTTT CASSLGRNSPLHF
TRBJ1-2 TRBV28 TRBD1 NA TGTGCCAGCACCTCCCCTCCAGGGGGCGAGAGCTACACCTTC CASTSPPGGESYTF
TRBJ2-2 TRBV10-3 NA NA TGTGCCATCAGTGACTCCGCCGGGGAGCTGTTTTTT CAISDSAGELFF
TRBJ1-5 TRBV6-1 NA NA TGTGCCAGCAGTGGAGGACACTCCAGGGGAAGCAATCAGCCCCAGCATTTT CASSGGHSRGSNQPQHF
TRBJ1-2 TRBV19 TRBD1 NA TGTGCCAGTAGTTTCGACAGGGGTTCCGGCTACACCTTC CASSFDRGSGYTF
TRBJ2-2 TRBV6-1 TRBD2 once TGTGCCAGCAGTGAAGCGCTCGCGGGGGGGAACACCGGGGAGCTGTTTTTT CASSEALAGGNTGELFF
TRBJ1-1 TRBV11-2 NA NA TGTGCCAGCAGCCCCAAGACAGGGAACACTGAAGCTTTCTTT CASSPKTGNTEAFF
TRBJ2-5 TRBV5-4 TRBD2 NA TGTGCCAGCAGCGGGGAGCGGGGGGGACAAGAGACCCAGTACTTC CASSGERGGQETQYF
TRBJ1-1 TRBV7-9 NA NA TGTGCCAGCAGCTACAGAAAATACACTGAAGCTTTCTTT CASSYRKYTEAFF
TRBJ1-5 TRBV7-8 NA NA TGTGCCAGCAGCCCCCGGTATGAGCCCCAGCATTTT CASSPRYEPQHF
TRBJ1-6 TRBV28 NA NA TGTGCCAGCAGGCGCCAGGGCGTGGGGTATAATTCACCCCTCCACTTT CASRRQGVGYNSPLHF
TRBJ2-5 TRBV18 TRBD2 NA TGTGCCAGCTCACGAGGGATAGCGGGAGAAGAGACCCAGTACTTC CASSRGIAGEETQYF
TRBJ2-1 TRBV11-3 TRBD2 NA TGTGCCAGCAGCTTAGCCGGGGGGGCCGTAGAGCAGTTCTTC CASSLAGGAVEQFF
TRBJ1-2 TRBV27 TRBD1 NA TGTGCCAGCAGTCCCGGGACAGGGGGCTATTATGGCTACACCTTC CASSPGTGGYYGYTF
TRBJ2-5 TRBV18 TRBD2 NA TGTGCCAGCTCACAACGGGGGGGACAAGAGACCCAGTACTTC CASSQRGGQETQYF
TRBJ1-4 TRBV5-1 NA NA TGCGCCAGCAGTAGTTTCGGGATACCTAATGAAAAACTGTTTTTT CASSSFGIPNEKLFF
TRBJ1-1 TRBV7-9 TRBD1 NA TGTGCCAGCAGCTTCGGGGACAGGCAGAACACTGAAGCTTTCTTT CASSFGDRQNTEAFF
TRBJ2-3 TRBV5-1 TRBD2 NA TGCGCCAGCAGCTTGGGACTAGCGGAGTGGGATACGCAGTATTTT CASSLGLAEWDTQYF
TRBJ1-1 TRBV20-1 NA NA TGCAGTGCTAGGTTTGAGCCGTCAGCTTTCTTT CSARFEPSAFF
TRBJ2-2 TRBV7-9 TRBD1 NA TGTGCCAGCAGCCCCCCTGGACAGGGAAGCACCGGGGAGCTGTTTTTT CASSPPGQGSTGELFF
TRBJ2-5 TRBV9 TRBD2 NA TGTGCCAGCAGCGCCCACCGGGAGGTCGGGACCCAGTACTTC CASSAHREVGTQYF
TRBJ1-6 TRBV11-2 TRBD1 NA TGTGCCAGCAGCCTACCGGGACAGGGGAGTTCACCCCTCCACTTT CASSLPGQGSSPLHF
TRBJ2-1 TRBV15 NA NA TGTGCCACCAGCAGATTATCCCCCCCCCACAATGAGCAGTTCTTC CATSRLSPPHNEQFF
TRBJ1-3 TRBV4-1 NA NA TGCGCCAGCAGCCCTCATCCCCGTGACAACGCCTTTGGAAACACCATATATTTT CASSPHPRDNAFGNTIYF